This T cell receptor (beta chain) was captured in a study of molecular identifiers for immune sequencing clone quantification listed by TCRdb under 2018. Study-level background: For a replicate experiment, the RNA from either around 20,000 or 99,000 naive CD8 T cells was divided into five aliquots, and four of those aliquots went on to sequencing. The study was a methods study using CD8 T cells to benchmark molecular-identifier clustering-based TCR repertoire sequencing (MIDCIRS) and TCR RNA copy counting. Overall results and qualifications from the work: Spiked-in Jurkat TCR RNA equal to a single cell's worth was reported to be detectable even within 1,100,000 naive CD8 T cells. Modeling gave 3 to 3.5 recovered TCR RNA copies per cell versus around 10 by digital PCR, implying around 33% capture efficiency. The sizes of highly expanded clones could end up underestimated when identical TCR molecules share a barcode. When barcode sub-clustering was omitted, TCR diversity was inflated by chimeric consensus sequences, with chimeras reaching as high as 47%. In CMV-specific effector cells, over 99% of molecules were held by clones above 20 RNA copies, whereas under 1% of molecules were held by such clones in naive cells. Spiked-in Jurkat TCR RNA (approximately 10 copies' worth), which is not part of the donor repertoire, was contained in the naive libraries.

The method was PCR. The instrument given in TCRdb is Illumina HiSeq 4000. Preparation of bulk TCR libraries followed a previously described approach, with the TCR primers listed in Table S5. Purification of total RNA was performed with the Qiagen AllPrep DNA/RNA kit. Before analysis, reads from multiple sequencing runs of the same library were pooled. From the authors' description of their analysis: Reads were retained only if their TCR constant sequence matched exactly, and those retained reads were trimmed to 150 nt and grouped according to their 12-nt molecular barcodes. Within each barcode group, reads were sub-clustered at a 15% Levenshtein threshold, and quality-weighted consensus sequences were built per RNA molecule. Non-functional sequences were removed, as were lower-count sequences one edit away from another. On the basis of fitting two negative binomial distributions, barcode sub-clusters with fewer than 20% of the maximum read count were discarded. The public sequencing data were trimmed at Q25 with fastp and processed into clonotypes with MiXCR by TCRdb, which kept only in-frame beta chains. One record per CDR3 amino acid sequence lists the most common genes and DNA. TCRdb, not the original authors, processed these V and J calls. This sample gives tens of thousands of distinct CDR3 sequences in total; over 20% of them show up just once. The ten largest account for 1% to 1.2% of the sample.

Points on this clonotype: Its target antigen remains unknown. Since a much larger clone is just one base distant, this may be a read error.

The germline V gene encodes CDR1 SQVTM and CDR2 ANQGSEA. The CDR3 runs 13 amino acids, cysteine and phenylalanine included. Only the CDR3 DNA is retained, 39 bases long and in frame from the first base. Libraries of naive CD8 T cells were built from anywhere between about 17,000 and 1,000,000 sorted cells, with 10%, 30% or 50% of the purified RNA used. Naive CD8 T cells, defined as CD8+CD4-CCR7+CD45RA+, were FACS-sorted into RLT Plus buffer on a BD FACSAria II. To test detection sensitivity, Jurkat RNA equivalent to roughly nine TCR copies was spiked into samples of roughly 17,000-1,000,000 naive CD8 T cells. Enrichment of CD8 T cells was done with RosetteSep CD8+ T Cell Enrichment Cocktail plus Ficoll-Paque, and ACK red cell lysis came afterward.

Rearrangement joined TRBV29-1 to TRBJ1-5; a tentative D match to TRBD1 spans 5 bases. Sequencing input: naive CD8+ T cells from blood, with Jurkat cell RNA spiked in. The cell subset or site label corresponds to: FACS-sorted CD8+CD4-CCR7+CD45RA+ naive T cells. This receptor was identified in a human donor in good health. Some libraries in this study had Jurkat cell RNA spiked in. For the CDR3, the sequence is CGVAGMPGQPQHF. The DNA sequence is TGCGGCGTGGCAGGGATGCCGGGTCAGCCCCAGCATTTT.